The clone carrying this TCR beta chain was recorded a few times. This specimen comes from a study of human T cells and chemical hapten exposure. Trimming cost V 4 bases and J 8 bases, with 11 bases left between them. The CDR3 is made up of 12 amino acids. Germline values: CDR1 MDHEN, CDR2 SYDVKM. Documented time point: patch test 2, 6 weeks after DPC sensitization. Stated treatment: therapeutic diphenylcyclopropenone sensitization with weekly scalp DPC. For the library, individual cDNA molecules each received unique molecular identifiers. TCRdb recomputed calls from the RACE reads with MiXCR, one row per CDR3 protein. The repertoire holds 140,000 or so distinct CDR3 sequences, about 10% seen once, with around 1.4% in the top ten.

Sequencing used whole blood, obtained in connection with sensitization to the hapten diphenylcyclopropenone (DPC). The J gene is TRBJ1-2, the V gene TRBV28, with a possible D match to TRBD1 (5 bases). This clonotype originated in a woman between 50 and 59 years old with alopecia areata. Some clones in this sample may be carry-over from other donors' samples. CDR3 protein: CASSSGTLGYTF. In DNA, the CDR3 is TGTGCCAGCAGTTCAGGGACCCTGGGCTACACCTTC.